Sequencing of this T cell receptor (beta chain) was carried out in a study of CD8 T cells in ankylosing spondylitis. Study-wide results and caveats: Reportedly, matched ankylosing spondylitis synovial fluid was significantly enriched for disease-linked clones. Relatively rare in peripheral blood, disease-linked clones were also CD8+. A motif of eight highly homologous TCR beta variants was seen as apparently characteristic of ankylosing spondylitis blood. Earlier literature documents some of the motif variants in reactive arthritis synovial fluid and blood.

The germline V gene encodes CDR1 SGHDT and CDR2 YYEEEE. Deletions cut 3 bases from V and 4 bases from J, with 7 bases between. CDR3 length: 12 amino acids. As the method for making TCR beta libraries, quantitative 5'-RACE with molecular barcodes was used. TCRdb independently ran MiXCR on the 5' RACE reads; one entry per CDR3 protein. The profile shows some 400,000 distinct CDR3 sequences, approximately 20% of them singletons. This clonotype turned up a few times. No antigen is known for it. This chain joins TRBV5-6 and TRBJ1-1, with unresolved D. Sequenced sample: blood, either unsorted or a sorted T cell fraction (not recorded which). The receptor comes from a male donor with ankylosing spondylitis. The CDR3 DNA reads TGTGCCAGCAGCTGGGTGGGCACTGAAGCTTTCTTT. Translation: CASSWVGTEAFF.